This TCR beta chain stems from a study of control samples from healthy donors and cancer patients. The method was immunoSEQ multiplex PCR; TCRdb's version includes in-frame clones alone and lacks a portion of them. This table holds about 44,000 clones, more than 70% found once. The germline gives CDR1 SQVTM, CDR2 ANQGSEA. The CDR3 sequence is 13 residues long. J lost 9 bases, V lost 5 bases, and 12 bases had no gene match. The chain links TRBV29-1 to TRBJ2-7; 8 positions agree with TRBD1. The source is a woman aged 60-70 years with lung cancer. Input material: PBMCs. As DNA, the CDR3 is TGCAGCGTTAGGACAGGGCGATTGAGTGGGCAGTACTTC. It is translated as CSVRTGRLSGQYF.